This T cell receptor (beta chain) was sequenced for a study of cytomegalovirus exposure and HLA in healthy donors. Amplification used 60 Vbeta primers and 13 Jbeta primers. Profiled with immunoSEQ multiplex PCR; TCRdb holds only in-frame clones, not every one. Of some 110,000 clones in the sample, approximately 70% are singletons; the top ten hold roughly 9%. Healthy donors of bone marrow made up the group. CDR3 length: 13 amino acids. J was trimmed by 11 bases and V by 5 bases; bases with no gene match: 7. Germline lookup yields CDR1 SEHNR and CDR2 FQNEAQ (reference sequence). This clone is termed medium-sized.

The sample consisted of PBMCs. The TCR was taken from a woman aged 40 to 50 in good health and CMV-seropositive. The V call is TRBV7-9, the J call TRBJ2-4; TRBD2 agrees at 9 bases. In DNA form, the CDR3 reads TGTGCCAGCAGCCCTATGGGACTAGCATTTCAGTACTTC. Translating it yields CASSPMGLAFQYF. Supplemented by reference TRBV7-9 and TRBJ2-4, the full variable domain reads DTGVSQNPRHKITKRGQNVTFRCDPISEHNRLYWYRQTLGQGPEFLTYFQNEAQLEKSRLLSDRFSAERPKGSFSTLEIQRTEQGDSAMYLCASSPMGLAFQYFGAGTRLSVL.